This TCR beta chain was sequenced during a study of shared clonotypes between healthy human individuals. In the case of this clone: The same CDR3 can be traced to other DNA sequences in this sample.

TCRdb's copy holds only in-frame clones and misses some; the assay was immunoSEQ multiplex PCR. The sample consists of 1,100,000 or so clones, 78% of them appearing once. The CDR3 covers 14 residues. V gave up 3 bases and J gave up 0 bases, with 6 bases separating them. From germline, CDR1 is SGHTA and CDR2 FQGTGA. The sequencing input was memory CD4+ T cells from PBMCs. This sample's subset: CD45RA-negative fraction. This clonotype originated in a man aged 18-30 years in good health. Some clones in this sample may be carry-over from other donors' samples. The chain employs TRBV7-3 and TRBJ1-3; D remains ambiguous. The CDR3 bases are TGTGCCAGCAGCTTGGGGTCCTCTGGAAACACCATATATTTT. Translated: CASSLGSSGNTIYF.